Below, 32 T cell receptor beta chains from the same sample are listed, as sequenced in a study of shared clonotypes between healthy human individuals. The data were produced by immunoSEQ multiplex PCR, yet TCRdb's version contains in-frame clones alone and is incomplete. This table has about 2.4 million clones, 80% to 95% appearing once. What was sequenced was naive CD4+ T cells from PBMCs. The subset: CD45RA+ positively selected. The receptors derive from a man in his late teens or twenties in good health. Some clones in this sample may be carry-over from other donors' samples.

The gene calls are TRBV11-2 and TRBJ2-2; 9 bases fit TRBD1. This CDR3 region has 17 residues. The germline gives CDR1 SGHAT, CDR2 FQNNGV. J was trimmed by 6 bases and V by 5 bases; bases with no gene match: 13. The CDR3 DNA sequence: TGTGCCAGCAGCCATCTAACCCCGGGACAGGGTTCCGGGGAGCTGTTTTTT. It specifies CASSHLTPGQGSGELFF.

The chain links TRBV19 to TRBJ2-1, with TRBD2 identical over 11 bases. After removal of 1 base from V and 10 bases from J, the junction contained 0 bases not matched to a gene. Germline-derived CDR1 and CDR2 are LNHDA and SQIVND (reference sequence). This CDR3 is built from 13 residues. CDR3 region: CASSIGLAGEQFF. The CDR3, as DNA: TGTGCCAGTAGTATAGGACTAGCGGGGGAGCAGTTCTTC.

The chain employs TRBV28 and TRBJ2-4; D is possibly TRBD1 or TRBD2 (6 bases each). In germline, CDR1 is MDHEN, CDR2 SYDVKM. The CDR3 spans 18 residues. V was clipped by 3 bases and J by 1 base, with 19 bases between them. CDR3: CASSLWSPGAGAKNIQYF. The CDR3 DNA is TGTGCCAGCAGTTTGTGGTCTCCGGGGGCTGGGGCCAAAAACATTCAGTACTTC.

The rearrangement links TRBV7-6 to TRBJ2-7; D uncertain. The length of the CDR3 is 14 residues. CDR1 and CDR2 (germline): SGHVS, FNYEAQ. Trimming took off 2 bases at V and 3 bases at J, with 11 bases between the two ends. The CDR3 loop reads CASSLSAAGYEQYF. The CDR3, as DNA: TGTGCCAGCAGCTTAAGCGCAGCCGGCTACGAGCAGTACTTC.

A note on this clone: The sample contains more than one DNA sequence encoding this CDR3. V gene TRBV4-3 combines with J gene TRBJ2-7, with D unclear. CDR1 LGHNA and CDR2 YSLEER come from the germline V gene. V dropped 1 base and J dropped 0 bases, with 4 bases sitting between them. CDR3 length: 13 residues. CDR3 nucleotides: TGCGCCAGCAGCCAAGGACCCTCCTACGAGCAGTACTTC. Translating it yields CASSQGPSYEQYF.

The sample holds a few counts of this clone. This rearrangement joins TRBV5-4 to TRBJ2-6, with no clear D. The V and J ends lost 7 bases and 1 base respectively, with 12 bases between them. The V gene's germline CDR1 is SGHNT and CDR2 YYREEE (reference sequence). This CDR3 region has 15 residues. CDR3 nucleotide sequence: TGTGCCAGCGGTGGGATTTTTTCTGGGGCCAACGTCCTGACTTTC. Its translation: CASGGIFSGANVLTF.

This clone was counted once. The sample carries other DNA sequences with the same CDR3. This chain uses TRBV10-3 with TRBJ1-5; D unresolved. Trimming pared 0 bases from V and 0 bases from J, leaving 3 bases between. CDR3 length: 14 amino acids. Germline V gives CDR1 ENHRY, CDR2 SYGVKD. DNA for the CDR3: TGTGCCATCAGTGAGTCAGGTAGCAATCAGCCCCAGCATTTT. Its protein is CAISESGSNQPQHF.

The chain carries TRBV6-6 and TRBJ1-2, with no clear D. Germline V gene lookup returns CDR1 MNHNY and CDR2 SVGAGI (reference sequence). Deletions cut 2 bases from V and 4 bases from J, with 14 bases between. The CDR3 consists of 15 residues. CDR3: CASSYLPDLGYGYTF. DNA for the CDR3: TGTGCCAGCAGTTACCTACCGGACCTTGGCTATGGCTACACCTTC.

The V gene is TRBV28, the J gene TRBJ1-2, with 7 bases identical to TRBD1. This CDR3 region has 15 residues. CDR1 and CDR2 from the germline V gene are MDHEN and SYDVKM. The V and J ends lost 6 bases and 4 bases, in that order; junction bases with no gene match: 11. This chain's CDR3 is CASSRDQGVAYGYTF. Written as DNA, the CDR3 is TGTGCCAGCAGCAGGGACCAGGGGGTCGCCTATGGCTACACCTTC.

Of note for this clone: Distinct nucleotide sequences in the sample also encode this CDR3. V is TRBV7-3 and J is TRBJ2-1; the match to TRBD2 covers 9 bases. Looked up from germline, CDR1 is SGHTA and CDR2 is FQGTGA. The CDR3 has 15 amino acids. With 5 bases clipped from V and 1 base from J, the junction kept 3 bases outside the gene matches. The CDR3 is CASSPSGTSYNEQFF. Here the CDR3 DNA reads TGTGCCAGCAGCCCTAGCGGGACGTCCTACAATGAGCAGTTCTTC.

V gene TRBV4-3 combines with J gene TRBJ1-3; tentatively, D is TRBD1 (6 bases). The germline V gene encodes CDR1 LGHNA and CDR2 YSLEER. This CDR3 region has 19 residues. The V end lost 0 bases, the J end lost 0 bases, and 18 bases lay between the germline ends. The CDR3 region is CASSQDLRYSGVSGNTIYF. The CDR3 DNA reads TGCGCCAGCAGCCAAGATCTAAGGTATTCAGGGGTCTCTGGAAACACCATATATTTT.

Remarks on this clone: Other nucleotide sequences from this sample produce the same CDR3. This chain connects TRBV28 to TRBJ1-2; no clear D. There are 12 residues in the CDR3. Germline V gene sequence: CDR1 MDHEN, CDR2 SYDVKM. V was trimmed by 3 bases and J by 7 bases, leaving 9 bases between them. The CDR3 region has the DNA TGTGCCAGCAGTTTGAACAGAGGTGGCTACACCTTC. The encoded protein is CASSLNRGGYTF.

This clone is a singleton in its sample. One base away lies a much larger clone, so this may be a sequencing read error. This chain uses TRBV11-2 with TRBJ2-1, with unresolved D. The CDR3 runs 11 residues. In germline, CDR1 is SGHAT, CDR2 FQNNGV. V lost 5 bases to trimming and J lost 3 bases, with 2 bases between them. Here the CDR3 DNA reads TGTGCCAGCAGCGTCTACAATGAGCAGTTCTTC. Protein sequence: CASSVYNEQFF.

The gene calls are TRBV6-6 and TRBJ1-2; TRBD1 aligns across 12 bases. Germline values: CDR1 MNHNY, CDR2 SVGAGI (reference sequence). The CDR3 consists of 14 residues. J was trimmed by 7 bases and V by 2 bases; bases with no gene match: 2. This CDR3 is CASSYGTGGIGYTF. The CDR3 nucleotides are TGTGCCAGCAGTTACGGGACAGGGGGCATTGGCTACACCTTC.

The chain employs TRBV5-1 and TRBJ2-1; D unclear. The CDR3 contains 14 residues. Between the trimmed V and J ends, which lost 0 bases and 0 bases, there was a span of 4 bases. CDR1 and CDR2 (germline): SGHRS, YFSETQ. CDR3 loop: CASSLENSYNEQFF. For the CDR3, the DNA is TGCGCCAGCAGCTTGGAGAACTCCTACAATGAGCAGTTCTTC. Together with reference TRBV5-1 and TRBJ2-1, the CDR3 gives the full variable domain: KAGVTQTPRYLIKTRGQQVTLSCSPISGHRSVSWYQQTPGQGLQFLFEYFSETQRNKGNFPGRFSGRQFSNSRSEMNVSTLELGDSALYLCASSLENSYNEQFFGPGTRLTVL.

V usage is TRBV10-3 and J usage is TRBJ2-1; TRBD2 matches at 9 bases. Germline assignment: CDR1 ENHRY and CDR2 SYGVKD. The CDR3 consists of 16 residues. Trimming at V came to 3 bases and at J to 0 bases, leaving 3 bases not matched to a gene. The CDR3 DNA reads TGTGCCATCAGTGACGCTAGCGGGGTCTCCTACAATGAGCAGTTCTTC. Protein: CAISDASGVSYNEQFF.

For this clone: The same CDR3 is also encoded by other DNA sequences in this sample. The chain has TRBV28 and TRBJ1-4; 8 nucleotides match TRBD1. Germline V gene lookup returns CDR1 MDHEN and CDR2 SYDVKM. This CDR3 is built from 15 residues. V shed 4 bases and J 8 bases; nucleotides not matched to a gene: 9. The DNA of the CDR3 is TGTGCCAGCAGTTCCCCCGGACAGGGAGGAGAAAAACTGTTTTTT. This codes for CASSSPGQGGEKLFF.

V is TRBV5-4 and J is TRBJ2-1; 11 bases match TRBD2. The V gene end was trimmed by 4 bases and the J gene end by 6 bases; junction bases not matched to a gene: 9. This CDR3 comprises 16 residues. Germline V gene lookup returns CDR1 SGHNT and CDR2 YYREEE (reference sequence). The CDR3 nucleotides read TGTGCCAGCAGCGGCGTCCTAGCGGGAGGCGGCAATGAGCAGTTCTTC. Residues: CASSGVLAGGGNEQFF. Based on the CDR3 plus reference TRBV5-4 and TRBJ2-1, the full variable domain is ETGVTQSPTHLIKTRGQQVTLRCSSQSGHNTVSWYQQALGQGPQFIFQYYREEENGRGNFPPRFSGLQFPNYSSELNVNALELDDSALYLCASSGVLAGGGNEQFFGPGTRLTVL.

The V gene is TRBV28, the J gene TRBJ1-2; D perhaps matches TRBD1 (6 bases). V was clipped by 3 bases and J by 4 bases, with 12 bases between them. This CDR3 has 14 residues. Per the germline V gene, CDR1 is MDHEN and CDR2 is SYDVKM. The CDR3: CASSFYGQFYGYTF. CDR3 bases: TGTGCCAGCAGTTTCTACGGACAGTTCTATGGCTACACCTTC.

The chain combines TRBV5-6 with TRBJ2-1, with D unresolved. This CDR3 contains 14 residues. Germline CDR1 SGHDT, CDR2 YYEEEE. V was pared by 2 bases and J by 6 bases, with 12 bases between. The CDR3 here is CASSFRPHANEQFF. CDR3 DNA sequence: TGTGCCAGCAGCTTTCGGCCCCACGCCAATGAGCAGTTCTTC.

The J gene is TRBJ1-2, the V gene TRBV19; 10 positions agree with TRBD1. The junction had 10 bases not matched to a gene; V was cut back by 5 bases and J by 7 bases. Germline V lookup: CDR1 LNHDA, CDR2 SQIVND (reference sequence). CDR3 length: 15 residues. The chain's CDR3 is CASSLAQTGGFGYTF. The CDR3 DNA reads TGTGCCAGTAGTCTAGCTCAGACAGGGGGCTTTGGCTACACCTTC.

This chain links TRBV5-6 with TRBJ1-2; TRBD1 might be the D (6 bases). Deletions cut 2 bases from V and 6 bases from J, with 23 bases between. CDR3 length: 17 residues. Looked up from germline, CDR1 is SGHDT and CDR2 is YYEEEE. CDR3 DNA sequence: TGTGCCAGCAGCTTCCGGGGGGCTGGGAAGGGCGTTGATGGCTACACCTTC. Translating gives CASSFRGAGKGVDGYTF.

CDR3 nucleotides: TGTGCCAGCAGCCTGGTTTTGGTCGGTGCCATTCGGAACACCATATATTTT. This translates into CASSLVLVGAIRNTIYF. This chain joins TRBV5-6 and TRBJ1-3; D unclear. This CDR3 contains 17 residues. V lost 4 bases to trimming and J lost 7 bases, with 24 bases between them. The germline CDR1 and CDR2 sequences are SGHDT and YYEEEE. Full variable domain (rest looked up from reference TRBV5-6 and TRBJ1-3): DAGVTQSPTHLIKTRGQQVTLRCSPKSGHDTVSWYQQALGQGPQFIFQYYEEEERQRGNFPDRFSGHQFPNYSSELNVNALLLGDSALYLCASSLVLVGAIRNTIYFGEGSWLTVV.

In regard to this clone: At one boundary the junction diverges from the germline segment, which might be a read error. The chain links TRBV9 to TRBJ2-5; perhaps TRBD2 as D (6 bases). The CDR3 has 17 residues. From germline, CDR1 is SGDLS and CDR2 YYNGEE. CDR3 coding DNA: TGTGCCCGCAGCGTGGGGGGTGGGAGGCATTACCAAGAGACCCAGTACTTC. Translation gives CARSVGGGRHYQETQYF.

This clone was seen more than once but under ten times. The rearrangement joins TRBV7-6 to TRBJ2-1; 15 bases align to TRBD2. With 5 bases clipped from V and 4 bases from J, the junction kept 9 bases outside the gene matches. CDR1 SGHVS and CDR2 FNYEAQ come from the germline V gene. The CDR3 has 18 residues. Here the CDR3 DNA reads TGTGCCAGCAGCGCCGGACTAGCGGGAGGGGAGGGGTACAATGAGCAGTTCTTC. Amino acids: CASSAGLAGGEGYNEQFF.

This CDR3 reads CASRETSRHEQFF. CDR3 coding DNA: TGTGCCAGCAGGGAGACTAGTCGCCATGAGCAGTTCTTC. The chain has TRBV28 and TRBJ2-1, with D possibly TRBD2 on 6 matching bases. Germline V gene data show CDR1 as MDHEN and CDR2 as SYDVKM. CDR3 length: 13 residues. V was pared by 6 bases and J by 8 bases, with 14 bases between.

This chain joins TRBV25-1 and TRBJ1-2; TRBD1 might be the D (6 bases). The CDR3 sequence is 14 residues long. The germline V gene has CDR1 MGHDK and CDR2 SYGVNS. The ends were cut back, 4 bases at V and 5 bases at J, with 14 bases in the middle. Written as DNA, the CDR3 is TGTGCCAGCAGTGCCGGACAGCTCTCATATGGCTACACCTTC. Amino acid sequence: CASSAGQLSYGYTF.

The rearrangement joins TRBV9 to TRBJ2-7, with 14 bases that match TRBD2. CDR3 length: 15 amino acids. In germline, CDR1 is SGDLS, CDR2 YYNGEE. Trimming cost V 4 bases and J 9 bases; bases outside gene matches: 9. The CDR3 protein is CASSPIGLAGGSQYF. The CDR3 DNA reads as TGTGCCAGCAGCCCCATCGGACTAGCGGGAGGATCGCAGTACTTC.

The CDR3 DNA reads TGTGCCAGCAGCCCGGAGGCTAGCGGGAGAGGGCGGGAGCAGTTCTTC. Translated, it gives CASSPEASGRGREQFF. The chain has TRBV5-4 and TRBJ2-1, with TRBD2 identical over 10 bases. The ends lost 4 bases at V and 10 bases at J; junction bases unmatched: 14. There are 16 residues in the CDR3. In germline, CDR1 is SGHNT, CDR2 YYREEE (reference sequence).

The rearrangement uses TRBV9 and TRBJ1-2, with unresolved D. V was pared by 3 bases and J by 5 bases, with 17 bases between. Germline CDR1 is SGDLS and CDR2 is YYNGEE. The length of the CDR3 is 15 residues. This chain's CDR3 is CASSAHGKESYGYTF. CDR3 DNA sequence: TGTGCCAGCAGCGCACACGGTAAGGAGAGTTATGGCTACACCTTC.

The chain is built from TRBV6-4 and TRBJ2-1; TRBD2 aligns across 10 bases. The V and J ends lost 2 bases and 9 bases, in that order; junction bases with no gene match: 10. Germline values: CDR1 MRHNA, CDR2 SNTAGT. The CDR3 consists of 16 residues. CDR3 bases: TGTGCCAGCAGTGACGTTCTAGCGGGAGATGGAGGTGAGCAGTTCTTC. It codes for CASSDVLAGDGGEQFF.

The CDR3, as DNA: TGTGCCAGTAGTTCTACCGGGACAAGACTTACCGGGGAGCTGTTTTTT. This translates into CASSSTGTRLTGELFF. The chain is built from TRBV19 and TRBJ2-2, with D perhaps matching TRBD1 (6 bases). Trimming cost V 5 bases and J 5 bases, with 18 bases left between them. CDR3 length: 16 amino acids. Germline-derived CDR1 and CDR2 are LNHDA and SQIVND (reference sequence).